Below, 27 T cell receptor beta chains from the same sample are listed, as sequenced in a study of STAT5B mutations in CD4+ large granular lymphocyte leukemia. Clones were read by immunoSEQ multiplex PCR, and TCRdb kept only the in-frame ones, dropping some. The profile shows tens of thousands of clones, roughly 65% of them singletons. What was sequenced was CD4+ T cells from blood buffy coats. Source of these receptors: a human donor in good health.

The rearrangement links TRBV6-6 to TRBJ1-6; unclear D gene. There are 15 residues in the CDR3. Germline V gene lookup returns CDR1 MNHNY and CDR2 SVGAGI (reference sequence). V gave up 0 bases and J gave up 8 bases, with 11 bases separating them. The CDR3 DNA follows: TGTGCCAGCAGTTACTCGTCGGCAGGTCATTCACCCCTCCACTTT. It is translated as CASSYSSAGHSPLHF.

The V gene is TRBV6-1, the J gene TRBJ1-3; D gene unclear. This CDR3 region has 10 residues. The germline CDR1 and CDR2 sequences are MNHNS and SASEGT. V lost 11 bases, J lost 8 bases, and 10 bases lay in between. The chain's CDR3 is CALRADTIYF. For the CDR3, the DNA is TGTGCCCTTAGGGCGGACACCATATATTTT.

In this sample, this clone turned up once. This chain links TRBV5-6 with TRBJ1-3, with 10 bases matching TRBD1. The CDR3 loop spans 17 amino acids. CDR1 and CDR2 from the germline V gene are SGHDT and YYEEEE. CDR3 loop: CASYGTGDLSSGNTIYF. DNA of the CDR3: TGTGCTAGTTATGGGACAGGGGATTTGAGTTCTGGAAACACCATATATTTT.

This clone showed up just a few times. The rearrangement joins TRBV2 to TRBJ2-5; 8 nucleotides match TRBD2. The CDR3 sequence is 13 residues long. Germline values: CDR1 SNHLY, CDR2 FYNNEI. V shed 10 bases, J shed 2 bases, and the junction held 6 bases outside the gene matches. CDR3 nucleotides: TGTGCCACCGGGGGGGGGCCACAAGAGACCCAGTACTTC. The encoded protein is CATGGGPQETQYF.

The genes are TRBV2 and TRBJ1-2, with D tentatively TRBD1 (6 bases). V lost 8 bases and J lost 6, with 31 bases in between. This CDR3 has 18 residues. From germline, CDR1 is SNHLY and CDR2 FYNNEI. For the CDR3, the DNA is TGTGCCAGCGAGCCTGCAGGGGCCGCCTCCCTTGCTATCGATGGCTACACCTTC. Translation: CASEPAGAASLAIDGYTF.

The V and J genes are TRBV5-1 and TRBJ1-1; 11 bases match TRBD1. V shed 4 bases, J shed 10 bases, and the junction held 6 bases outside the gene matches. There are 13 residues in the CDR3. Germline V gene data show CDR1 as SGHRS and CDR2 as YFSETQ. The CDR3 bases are TGCGCCAGCAGCACGCGGGACAGGGGGATAGCTTTCTTT. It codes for CASSTRDRGIAFF. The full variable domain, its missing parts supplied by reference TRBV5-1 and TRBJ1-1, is KAGVTQTPRYLIKTRGQQVTLSCSPISGHRSVSWYQQTPGQGLQFLFEYFSETQRNKGNFPGRFSGRQFSNSRSEMNVSTLELGDSALYLCASSTRDRGIAFFGQGTRLTVV.

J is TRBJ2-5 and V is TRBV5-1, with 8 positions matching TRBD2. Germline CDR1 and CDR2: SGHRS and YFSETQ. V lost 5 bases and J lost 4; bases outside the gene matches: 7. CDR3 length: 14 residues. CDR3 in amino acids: CASSPAGGGETQYF. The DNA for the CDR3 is TGCGCCAGCAGTCCGGCGGGGGGTGGAGAGACCCAGTACTTC.

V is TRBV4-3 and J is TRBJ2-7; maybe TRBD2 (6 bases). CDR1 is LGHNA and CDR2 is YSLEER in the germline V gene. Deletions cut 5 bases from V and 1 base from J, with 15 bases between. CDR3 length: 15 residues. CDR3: CASSSLTGGSYEQYF. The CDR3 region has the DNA TGCGCCAGCAGCTCTCTGACCGGGGGATCCTACGAGCAGTACTTC.

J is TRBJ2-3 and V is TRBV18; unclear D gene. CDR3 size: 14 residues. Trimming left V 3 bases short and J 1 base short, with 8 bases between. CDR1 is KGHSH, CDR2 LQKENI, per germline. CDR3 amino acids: CASSPGRGTDTQYF. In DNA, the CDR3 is TGTGCCAGCTCACCGGGTCGGGGCACAGATACGCAGTATTTT.

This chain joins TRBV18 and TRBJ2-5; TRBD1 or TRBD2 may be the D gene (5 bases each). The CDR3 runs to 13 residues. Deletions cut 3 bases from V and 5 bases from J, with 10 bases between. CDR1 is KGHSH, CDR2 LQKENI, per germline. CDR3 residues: CASSPQGVETQYF. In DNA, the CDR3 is TGTGCCAGCTCACCCCAGGGAGTGGAGACCCAGTACTTC. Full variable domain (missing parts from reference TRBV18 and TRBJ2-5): NAGVMQNPRHLVRRRGQEARLRCSPMKGHSHVYWYRQLPEEGLKFMVYLQKENIIDESGMPKERFSAEFPKEGPSILRIQQVVRGDSAAYFCASSPQGVETQYFGPGTRLLVL.

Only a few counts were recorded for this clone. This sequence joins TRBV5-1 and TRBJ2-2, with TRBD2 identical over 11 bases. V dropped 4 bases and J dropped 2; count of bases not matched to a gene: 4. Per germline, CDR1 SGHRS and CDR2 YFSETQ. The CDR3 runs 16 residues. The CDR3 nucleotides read TGCGCCAGCAGCCCGGGGACTAGCGGTAACACCGGGGAGCTGTTTTTT. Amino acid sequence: CASSPGTSGNTGELFF.

Here the CDR3 DNA reads TGCGCCAGCAGCTTGGGACAGGGAAGCACAGATACGCAGTATTTT. This sequence encodes CASSLGQGSTDTQYF. The gene calls are TRBV5-1 and TRBJ2-3; 7 bases match TRBD1. Germline trimming cut 0 bases from V and 0 bases from J; bases unmatched to any gene: 1. There are 15 residues in the CDR3. Germline CDR1 and CDR2: SGHRS and YFSETQ.

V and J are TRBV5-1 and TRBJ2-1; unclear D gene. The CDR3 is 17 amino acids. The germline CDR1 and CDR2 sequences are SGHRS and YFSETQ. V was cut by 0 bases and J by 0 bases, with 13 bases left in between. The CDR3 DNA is TGCGCCAGCAGCTTGGGGGTCTTTGGAAGCTCCTACAATGAGCAGTTCTTC. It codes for CASSLGVFGSSYNEQFF.

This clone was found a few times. CDR3 sequence (DNA): TGTGCCATCAGTGAGTCGGGTGGGAGGGAAGCTTTCTTT. It yields the protein CAISESGGREAFF. The V call is TRBV10-3, the J call TRBJ1-1; D unclear. This CDR3 has 13 residues. Trimming cost V 0 bases and J 8 bases, with 10 bases left between them. Germline V gene lookup returns CDR1 ENHRY and CDR2 SYGVKD.

The CDR3 nucleotides read TGCAGCGTTGGGAGCGGGGGGGGAGCAGATACGCAGTATTTT. Amino acids: CSVGSGGGADTQYF. The J gene is TRBJ2-3, the V gene TRBV29-1; TRBD2 matches 10 bases. The ends lost 4 bases at V and 4 bases at J; junction bases unmatched: 5. The CDR3 is 14 amino acids. Per germline, CDR1 SQVTM and CDR2 ANQGSEA.

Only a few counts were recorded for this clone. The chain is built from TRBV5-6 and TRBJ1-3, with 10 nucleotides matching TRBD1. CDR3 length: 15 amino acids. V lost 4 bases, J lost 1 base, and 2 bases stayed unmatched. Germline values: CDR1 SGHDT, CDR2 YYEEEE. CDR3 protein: CASSRQGASGNTIYF. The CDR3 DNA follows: TGTGCCAGCAGCCGACAGGGGGCTTCTGGAAACACCATATATTTT.

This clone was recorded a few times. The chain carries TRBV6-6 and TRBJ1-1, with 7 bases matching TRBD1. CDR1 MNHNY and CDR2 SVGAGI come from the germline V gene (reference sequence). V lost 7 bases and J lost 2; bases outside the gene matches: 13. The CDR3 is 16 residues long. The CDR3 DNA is TGTGCCAGCACCCCCCGACAGGGCTCGGGTAACACTGAAGCTTTCTTT. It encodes CASTPRQGSGNTEAFF.

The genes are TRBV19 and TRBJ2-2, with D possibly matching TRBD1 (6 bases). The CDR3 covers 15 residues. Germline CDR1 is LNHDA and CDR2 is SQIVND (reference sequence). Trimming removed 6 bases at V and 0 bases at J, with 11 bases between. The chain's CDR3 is CASRDRTPNTGELFF. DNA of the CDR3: TGTGCCAGTAGAGACAGGACCCCGAACACCGGGGAGCTGTTTTTT.

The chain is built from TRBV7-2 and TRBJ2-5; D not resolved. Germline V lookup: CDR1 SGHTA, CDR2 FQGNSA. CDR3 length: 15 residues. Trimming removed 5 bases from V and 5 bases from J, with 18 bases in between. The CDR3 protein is CASSQFQASSETQYF. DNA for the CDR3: TGTGCCAGCAGCCAATTCCAGGCCTCCAGTGAGACCCAGTACTTC. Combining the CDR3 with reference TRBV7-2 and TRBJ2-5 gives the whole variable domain GAGVSQSPSNKVTEKGKDVELRCDPISGHTALYWYRQSLGQGLEFLIYFQGNSAPDKSGLPSDRFSAERTGGSVSTLTIQRTQQEDSAVYLCASSQFQASSETQYFGPGTRLLVL.

The CDR3 reads CASSYTSGGANEQFF. CDR3 DNA: TGTGCCAGCAGTTACACTAGCGGGGGGGCCAATGAGCAGTTCTTC. The genes are TRBV6-5 and TRBJ2-1, with 13 bases aligning to TRBD2. V lost 2 bases, J lost 6 bases, and 1 base stayed unmatched. Germline lookup yields CDR1 MNHEY and CDR2 SVGAGI. CDR3 length: 15 residues.

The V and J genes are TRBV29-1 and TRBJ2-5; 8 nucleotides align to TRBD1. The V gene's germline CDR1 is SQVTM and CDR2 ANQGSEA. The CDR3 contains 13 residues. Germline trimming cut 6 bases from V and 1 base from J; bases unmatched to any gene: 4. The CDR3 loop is CSVRTGGQETQYF. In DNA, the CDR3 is TGCAGCGTCCGCACAGGGGGCCAAGAGACCCAGTACTTC.

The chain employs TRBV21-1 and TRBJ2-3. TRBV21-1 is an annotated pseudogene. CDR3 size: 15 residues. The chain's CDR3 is CASSKRPDSTDTQYF. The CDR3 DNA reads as TGTGCCAGCAGCAAACGTCCGGACAGCACAGATACGCAGTATTTT.

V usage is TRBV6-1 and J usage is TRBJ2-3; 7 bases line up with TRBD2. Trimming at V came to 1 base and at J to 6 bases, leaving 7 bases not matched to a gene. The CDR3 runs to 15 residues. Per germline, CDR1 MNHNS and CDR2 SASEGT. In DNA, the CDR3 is TGTGCCAGCAGTGAAGTGGGGGGGTTCTGGGATACGCAGTATTTT. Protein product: CASSEVGGFWDTQYF.

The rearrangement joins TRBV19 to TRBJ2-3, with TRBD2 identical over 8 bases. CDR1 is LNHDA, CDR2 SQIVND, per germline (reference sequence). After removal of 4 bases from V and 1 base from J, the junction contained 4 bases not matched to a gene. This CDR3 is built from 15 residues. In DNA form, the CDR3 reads TGTGCCAGTAGTAGAGAAGCGGGGGGCACAGATACGCAGTATTTT. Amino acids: CASSREAGGTDTQYF.

DNA of the CDR3: TGTGCCAGCAGTGATCACAGGACTGGCGAGCAGTTCTTC. As protein: CASSDHRTGEQFF. The chain employs TRBV6-1 and TRBJ2-1, with D perhaps given as TRBD1 or TRBD2 (5 bases each). CDR3 size: 13 residues. In germline, CDR1 is MNHNS, CDR2 SASEGT. V gave up 3 bases and J gave up 10 bases, with 13 bases separating them.

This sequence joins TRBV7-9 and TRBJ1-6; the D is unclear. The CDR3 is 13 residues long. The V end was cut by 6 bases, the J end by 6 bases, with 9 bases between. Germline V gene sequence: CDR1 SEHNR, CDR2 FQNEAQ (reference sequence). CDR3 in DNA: TGTGCCAGCAGTCTTGACCCTAATTCACCCCTCCACTTT. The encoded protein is CASSLDPNSPLHF.

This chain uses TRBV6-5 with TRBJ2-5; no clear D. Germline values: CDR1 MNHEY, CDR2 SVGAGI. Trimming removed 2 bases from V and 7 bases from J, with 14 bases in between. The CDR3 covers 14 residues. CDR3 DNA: TGTGCCAGCAGTTACGACAACAGTAAATCGACCCAGTACTTC. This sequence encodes CASSYDNSKSTQYF.